This is a list of T cell receptor beta chains from one sample in a study of cytomegalovirus exposure and HLA in healthy donors. The repertoire was sequenced with immunoSEQ multiplex PCR; TCRdb's copy has only in-frame clones and lacks some. This sample has about 160,000 clones, with about four fifths found just once. Sequenced input: PBMCs. These receptors originate from a girl aged 10 to 17 in good health and CMV-seropositive. Each CDR3 is given with its conserved first and last residue. D genes are given only for firm matches. Not all rows give a size; the values are once, few, many and, for expanded clones, a class.

D | J | V | size | CDR3 | DNA
NA | TRBJ1-2 | TRBV7-9 | NA | CASSGAVGGYTF | TGTGCCAGCAGCGGAGCGGTGGGCGGCTACACCTTC
TRBD2 | TRBJ2-5 | TRBV6-1 | NA | CASTGGLAGGETQYF | TGTGCCAGCACCGGAGGACTAGCGGGAGGCGAGACCCAGTACTTC
NA | TRBJ1-1 | TRBV9 | NA | CASSVSGKTEAFF | TGTGCCAGCAGCGTATCAGGGAAAACTGAAGCTTTCTTT
NA | TRBJ2-7 | TRBV2 | once | CAMQRTAYEQYF | TGTGCCATGCAGAGAACAGCCTACGAGCAGTACTTC
TRBD1 | TRBJ1-2 | TRBV10-1 | NA | CASSEFRQGAGGYTF | TGCGCCAGCAGTGAGTTCCGACAGGGGGCCGGTGGCTACACCTTC
NA | TRBJ1-5 | TRBV6-1 | NA | CASSVDRNQPQHF | TGTGCCAGCAGCGTGGACAGAAATCAGCCCCAGCATTTT
NA | TRBJ2-1 | TRBV9 | NA | CASSMTVYNEQFF | TGTGCCAGCAGCATGACAGTCTACAATGAGCAGTTCTTC
NA | TRBJ2-7 | TRBV7-8 | NA | CASSFQGYEQYF | TGTGCCAGCAGCTTCCAGGGTTACGAGCAGTACTTC
TRBD1 | TRBJ1-2 | TRBV6-5 | NA | CASTRGDRSVGDYTF | TGTGCCAGCACTCGTGGGGACAGGAGCGTCGGTGACTACACCTTC
TRBD1 | TRBJ1-5 | TRBV10-2 | NA | CASSVTGQLSNQPQHF | TGCGCCAGCAGTGTCACGGGACAGCTTAGCAATCAGCCCCAGCATTTT
NA | TRBJ1-4 | TRBV12-1 | NA | CASTHIPTTGEFEKLFF | TGTGCCAGCACTCACATCCCGACGACAGGCGAATTCGAAAAACTGTTTTTT
NA | TRBJ2-3 | TRBV21-1 | NA | CASSPRTGASTDTQYF | TGTGCCAGCAGCCCCCGGACAGGGGCTAGCACAGATACGCAGTATTTT
TRBD2 | TRBJ2-7 | TRBV11-2 | NA | CASSYSSGRYEQYF | TGTGCCAGCAGTTATTCTAGCGGGAGATACGAGCAGTACTTC
NA | TRBJ1-5 | TRBV9 | NA | CASSVEVQAPNQPQHF | TGTGCCAGCAGCGTAGAAGTCCAGGCTCCTAATCAGCCCCAGCATTTT
NA | TRBJ1-5 | TRBV6-1 | few | CASRDPDISNQPQHF | TGTGCCAGCAGAGATCCGGACATCAGCAATCAGCCCCAGCATTTT
NA | TRBJ2-2 | TRBV7-6 | NA | CASSDAGGVSRAGELFF | TGTGCCAGCAGCGATGCTGGCGGGGTCAGTAGGGCCGGGGAGCTGTTTTTT
TRBD2 | TRBJ2-1 | TRBV6-5 | NA | CASSSYQRGAWNRFF | TGTGCCAGCAGTTCTTATCAGCGGGGGGCCTGGAATAGGTTCTTC
TRBD1 | TRBJ1-2 | TRBV7-8 | few | CASSPTGGVFYGYTF | TGTGCCAGCAGCCCGACAGGGGGGGTATTCTATGGCTACACCTTC
NA | TRBJ1-1 | TRBV6-6 | NA | CASSYGAGRKTEAFF | TGTGCCAGCAGTTACGGGGCAGGGAGGAAAACTGAAGCTTTCTTT
NA | TRBJ1-1 | TRBV7-9 | NA | CASSPGLGREGTEAFF | TGTGCCAGCAGCCCGGGACTGGGTCGGGAAGGCACTGAAGCTTTCTTT
NA | TRBJ2-3 | TRBV4-1 | NA | CASRLRDSDTQYF | TGCGCCAGCAGACTCCGGGACTCAGATACGCAGTATTTT
NA | TRBJ2-7 | TRBV28 | once | CASTLSGDRVAYEQYF | TGTGCCAGCACTCTCTCGGGAGACAGGGTGGCCTACGAGCAGTACTTC
TRBD2 | TRBJ2-1 | TRBV7-9 | NA | CASSPGGLLNNEQFF | TGTGCCAGCAGCCCGGGGGGACTACTTAACAATGAGCAGTTCTTC
NA | TRBJ2-1 | TRBV5-6 | NA | CASSPGGDEQFF | TGTGCCAGCAGCCCCGGAGGCGATGAGCAGTTCTTC
TRBD1 | TRBJ1-1 | TRBV10-2 | NA | CASSGQGGEAFF | TGCGCCAGCAGTGGACAGGGTGGAGAAGCTTTCTTT
TRBD1 | TRBJ2-7 | TRBV27 | NA | CASSLGQGDYEQYF | TGTGCCAGCAGTTTAGGACAGGGCGACTACGAGCAGTACTTC
NA | TRBJ1-4 | TRBV4-3 | few | CASSQEGGELFF | TGCGCCAGCAGCCAAGAAGGGGGGGAACTGTTTTTT
NA | TRBJ1-4 | TRBV6-5 | few | CASRGMTGKMEKLFF | TGTGCCAGCAGGGGCATGACAGGAAAAATGGAAAAACTGTTTTTT
NA | TRBJ1-2 | TRBV27 | NA | CASSLSQGSNYGYTF | TGTGCCAGCAGTTTATCGCAGGGTTCGAACTATGGCTACACCTTC
NA | TRBJ2-1 | TRBV19 | once | CASSIAAGRNPGGEQFF | TGTGCCAGTAGTATAGCCGCGGGGCGGAACCCTGGAGGTGAGCAGTTCTTC
NA | TRBJ2-1 | TRBV12-5 | NA | CASAASSYNEQFF | TGTGCTAGTGCAGCTAGCAGTTACAATGAGCAGTTCTTC
TRBD2 | TRBJ2-1 | TRBV10-3 | NA | CAIRVGLAGGEQFF | TGTGCCATCAGAGTGGGACTAGCGGGAGGGGAACAGTTCTTC
TRBD1 | TRBJ2-7 | TRBV4-1 | NA | CASSQATSGGTYEQYF | TGCGCCAGCAGCCAAGCTACCTCAGGGGGAACCTACGAGCAGTACTTC
NA | TRBJ2-7 | TRBV28 | NA | CASSLGGTTYEQYF | TGTGCCAGCAGTTTAGGTGGGACAACCTACGAGCAGTACTTC
TRBD2 | TRBJ2-1 | TRBV5-1 | NA | CASSLYSGSSYNEQFF | TGCGCCAGCAGCCTCTATAGCGGGAGCTCCTACAATGAGCAGTTCTTC
NA | TRBJ1-1 | TRBV27 | NA | CASSLGRRSAEAFF | TGTGCCAGCAGTTTGGGTCGGAGATCGGCTGAAGCTTTCTTT
TRBD1 | TRBJ2-1 | TRBV6-6 | NA | CASSYPDRKYNEQFF | TGTGCCAGCAGTTACCCGGACAGGAAGTACAATGAGCAGTTCTTC
TRBD1 | TRBJ2-7 | TRBV27 | NA | CASSFSDRGLAGYEQYF | TGTGCCAGCAGTTTCTCGGACAGGGGACTGGCGGGCTACGAGCAGTACTTC
TRBD2 | TRBJ2-7 | TRBV10-3 | NA | CAISASSGASYEQYF | TGTGCCATCAGTGCTTCTAGCGGGGCCTCCTACGAGCAGTACTTC
TRBD1 | TRBJ1-2 | TRBV9 | few | CASSVAPTGGLGYTF | TGTGCCAGCAGCGTTGCCCCGACAGGGGGCCTTGGCTACACCTTC
NA | TRBJ1-4 | TRBV2 | NA | CASTPRGTTNEKLFF | TGTGCCAGTACCCCAAGGGGAACAACTAATGAAAAACTGTTTTTT
NA | TRBJ2-7 | TRBV5-6 | NA | CASSLGQTLNDEQYF | TGTGCCAGCAGCTTGGGACAGACCCTAAACGACGAGCAGTACTTC
NA | TRBJ2-7 | TRBV11-2 | NA | CATSRGSSYEQYF | TGTGCCACTAGCCGGGGGTCAAGTTACGAGCAGTACTTC
NA | TRBJ1-1 | TRBV30 | NA | CAWSLSAEAFF | TGTGCCTGGAGTCTTAGCGCTGAAGCTTTCTTT
TRBD2 | TRBJ2-1 | TRBV4-1 | NA | CASRGGLAGNNEQFF | TGCGCCAGCAGGGGGGGACTAGCGGGAAACAATGAGCAGTTCTTC